This T cell receptor (beta chain) emerged from a study of cytomegalovirus exposure and HLA in healthy donors. The wider study: An analysis done earlier identified about 120 million unique TCR beta sequences from around 180 million T cells. Study observations and caveats: There were some V segments, including TRBV6-2 and TRBV6-3, excluded as indistinguishable. Most CMV-associated TCR beta chains appeared HLA-restricted in a later analysis.

Trimming took off 6 bases at V and 5 bases at J, with 14 bases between the two ends. Germline CDR1 is MNHEY and CDR2 is SMNVEV (reference sequence). This CDR3 contains 14 residues. Primers: 60 Vbeta forward and 13 Jbeta reverse. The data were produced by immunoSEQ multiplex PCR, yet TCRdb's version contains in-frame clones alone and is incomplete. The sample consists of 100,000 to 120,000 clones, more than 60% of them appearing once. Comments on this clone: Its antigen remains unidentified.

This TCR was recovered from a middle-aged woman in good health and CMV-seropositive. V usage is TRBV27 and J usage is TRBJ1-5; the D gene is possibly TRBD1 (6 bases). What was sequenced was PBMCs. The CDR3 here is CASRLQGGYQPQHF. CDR3 nucleotide sequence: TGTGCCAGCAGGTTACAGGGAGGGTATCAGCCCCAGCATTTT.